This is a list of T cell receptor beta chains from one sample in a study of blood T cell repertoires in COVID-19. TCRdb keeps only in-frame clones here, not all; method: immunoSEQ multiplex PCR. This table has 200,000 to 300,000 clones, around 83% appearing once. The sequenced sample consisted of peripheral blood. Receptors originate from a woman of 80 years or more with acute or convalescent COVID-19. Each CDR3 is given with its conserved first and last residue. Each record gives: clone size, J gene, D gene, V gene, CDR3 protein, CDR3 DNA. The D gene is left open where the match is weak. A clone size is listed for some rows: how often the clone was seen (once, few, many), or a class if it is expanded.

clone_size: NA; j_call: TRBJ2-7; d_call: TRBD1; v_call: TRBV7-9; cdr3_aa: CASSLRATDRGDEQYF; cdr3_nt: TGTGCCAGCAGCTTACGGGCTACGGACAGGGGAGACGAGCAGTACTTC
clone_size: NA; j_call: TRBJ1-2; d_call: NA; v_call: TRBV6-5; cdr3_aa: CASRQGSYGYTF; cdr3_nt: TGTGCCAGCAGACAGGGTTCCTATGGCTACACCTTC
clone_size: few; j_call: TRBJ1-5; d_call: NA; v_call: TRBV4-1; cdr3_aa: CASSQDQGRPQHF; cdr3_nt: TGCGCCAGCAGCCAAGATCAGGGGAGGCCCCAGCATTTT
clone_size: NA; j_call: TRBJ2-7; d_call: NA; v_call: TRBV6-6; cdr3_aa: CASSYSEDYEQYF; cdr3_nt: TGTGCCAGCAGTTACTCGGAGGACTACGAGCAGTACTTC
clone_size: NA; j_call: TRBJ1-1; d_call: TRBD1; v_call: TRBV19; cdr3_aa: CASSPRTGSNTEAFF; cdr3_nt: TGTGCCAGTAGTCCTCGGACAGGTTCGAACACTGAAGCTTTCTTT
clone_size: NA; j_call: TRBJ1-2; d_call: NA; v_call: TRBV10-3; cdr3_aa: CAISEARESGYTF; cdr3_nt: TGTGCCATCAGTGAGGCCAGGGAAAGTGGCTACACCTTC
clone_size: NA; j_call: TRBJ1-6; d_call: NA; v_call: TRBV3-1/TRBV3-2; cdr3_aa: CASSQEGGSYNSPLHF; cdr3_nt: TGTGCCAGCAGCCAAGAAGGGGGCTCCTATAATTCACCCCTCCACTTT
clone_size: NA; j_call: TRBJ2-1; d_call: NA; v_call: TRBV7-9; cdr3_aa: CASSFRGTLPGNEQFF; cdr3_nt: TGTGCCAGCAGCTTCAGGGGAACCCTCCCTGGCAATGAGCAGTTCTTC
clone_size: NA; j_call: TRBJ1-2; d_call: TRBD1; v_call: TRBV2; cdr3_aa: CASSGTGWGGYTF; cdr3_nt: TGTGCCAGCAGTGGGACAGGGTGGGGTGGCTACACCTTC
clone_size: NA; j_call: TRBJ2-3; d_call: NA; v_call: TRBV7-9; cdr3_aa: CASSSGQTSTDTQYF; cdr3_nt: TGTGCCAGCAGCTCTGGACAGACCTCCACAGATACGCAGTATTTT
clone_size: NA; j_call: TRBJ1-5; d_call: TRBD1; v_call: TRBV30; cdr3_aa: CAWNTGASLPQHF; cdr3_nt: TGTGCCTGGAATACAGGGGCCTCTTTGCCCCAGCATTTT
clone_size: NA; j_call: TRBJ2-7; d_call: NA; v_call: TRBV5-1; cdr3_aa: CASSSQGGTFYEQYF; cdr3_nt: TGCGCCAGCAGTTCGCAGGGGGGTACTTTCTACGAGCAGTACTTC